These 8 T cell receptor beta chains were all obtained from the same sample, sequenced in a study of blood T cell repertoires in COVID-19. TCRdb's table, derived via immunoSEQ multiplex PCR, lists solely in-frame clones and lacks some. The sample consists of approximately 190,000 clones, roughly four fifths of them appearing once. Sequencing used peripheral blood. Receptors were obtained from a woman aged 35 to 49 with acute or convalescent COVID-19.

This clone was recorded a few times. V and J are TRBV6-5 and TRBJ1-2, with a possible D match to TRBD1 (5 bases). CDR1 MNHEY and CDR2 SVGAGI come from the germline V gene. Trimming took off 6 bases at V and 0 bases at J, with 11 bases between the two ends. CDR3 length: 14 residues. CDR3 region: CASRQGGANYGYTF. CDR3 nucleotides: TGTGCCAGCAGGCAGGGCGGGGCTAACTATGGCTACACCTTC.

The gene calls are TRBV19 and TRBJ2-1; 7 positions match TRBD2. V was pared by 7 bases and J by 4 bases, with 7 bases of the junction left unmatched. This CDR3 has 14 amino acids. The V gene's germline CDR1 is LNHDA and CDR2 SQIVND (reference sequence). The CDR3 region has the DNA TGTGCCAGTATTAAGGGAGGGTCGTACAATGAGCAGTTCTTC. Encoded protein: CASIKGGSYNEQFF.

The rearrangement links TRBV9 to TRBJ2-7; a possible D gene is TRBD2 (6 bases). Germline V gene data show CDR1 as SGDLS and CDR2 as YYNGEE. CDR3 length: 15 amino acids. V gave up 0 bases and J gave up 0 bases, with 10 bases separating them. The CDR3: CASSVGGDRSYEQYF. CDR3 nucleotide sequence: TGTGCCAGCAGCGTAGGGGGGGATCGCTCCTACGAGCAGTACTTC. The variable domain in full, completed from reference TRBV9 and TRBJ2-7, reads DSGVTQTPKHLITATGQRVTLRCSPRSGDLSVYWYQQSLDQGLQFLIQYYNGEERAKGNILERFSAQQFPDLHSELNLSSLELGDSALYFCASSVGGDRSYEQYFGPGTRLTVT.

CDR3 amino acids: CASSLYGTSGRLVYEQYF. The CDR3 DNA reads TGCGCCAGCAGCCTATACGGGACTAGCGGGAGATTGGTCTACGAGCAGTACTTC. The chain combines TRBV5-1 with TRBJ2-7, with 14 positions matching TRBD2. The junction had 12 bases not matched to a gene; V was cut back by 4 bases and J by 3 bases. The CDR3 runs to 18 residues. From germline, CDR1 is SGHRS and CDR2 YFSETQ. Looking up the rest from reference TRBV5-1 and TRBJ2-7 gives the full variable domain: KAGVTQTPRYLIKTRGQQVTLSCSPISGHRSVSWYQQTPGQGLQFLFEYFSETQRNKGNFPGRFSGRQFSNSRSEMNVSTLELGDSALYLCASSLYGTSGRLVYEQYFGPGTRLTVT.

The chain carries TRBV6-2 or TRBV6-3 and TRBJ1-2; D might be TRBD1 (6 bases). Trimming took off 6 bases at V and 4 bases at J, with 12 bases between the two ends. The CDR3 is 13 amino acids. CDR1 is MNHEY, CDR2 SVGEGT, per germline. The CDR3 DNA reads TGTGCCAGCAGCGCGGGGGGGGCCTATGGCTACACCTTC. It specifies CASSAGGAYGYTF.

The V gene is TRBV10-3, the J gene TRBJ1-4, with a weak D call TRBD1 (5 bases). Trimming removed 2 bases at V and 0 bases at J, with 10 bases between. CDR3 size: 16 residues. The germline CDR1 and CDR2 sequences are ENHRY and SYGVKD. CDR3 nucleotide sequence: TGTGCCATCAGTGAGGGGGCCCTTGCAACTAATGAAAAACTGTTTTTT. Its translation is CAISEGALATNEKLFF.

The chain links TRBV4-1 to TRBJ1-5, with D hard to call. CDR1 MGHRA and CDR2 YSYEKL come from the germline V gene. The V end was cut by 1 base, the J end by 1 base, with 8 bases between. The CDR3 is made up of 15 amino acids. CDR3 sequence reads: CASSQVYTSNQPQHF. As DNA, the CDR3 is TGCGCCAGCAGCCAAGTGTACACCAGCAATCAGCCCCAGCATTTT.

Only one count was recorded for this clone. This chain links TRBV24-1 with TRBJ2-7, with 13 bases identical to TRBD2. The V segment lost 4 bases and the J segment 1 base; nucleotides outside the gene matches: 3. The CDR3 extends over 16 amino acids. CDR1 is KGHDR and CDR2 is SFDVKD in the germline V gene. CDR3 loop: CATSELTSGGSYEQYF. The CDR3 region has the DNA TGTGCCACCAGTGAACTGACTAGCGGGGGGTCCTACGAGCAGTACTTC.